This passage covers 28 T cell receptor beta chains from one sample sequenced in a study of response to subunit inactivated influenza vaccine. TCRdb reprocessed the RT-PCR reads with MiXCR, giving one entry per CDR3 protein. The sample has hundreds of thousands of distinct CDR3 sequences, 25% seen once. The sample in question was CD4+ T cells sorted from PBMCs, obtained about 5 days after vaccination. The receptors shown here come from a man over 45 who received an inactivated influenza vaccine.

The gene calls are TRBV12-3 or TRBV12-4 and TRBJ1-2; D gene unclear. This CDR3 has 13 amino acids. Trimming removed 5 bases at V and 4 bases at J, with 11 bases between. CDR3 DNA sequence: TGTGCCAGCAGTCCGGACCGATTCTATGGCTACACCTTC. Its protein is CASSPDRFYGYTF.

Concerning this clonotype itself: Since a much larger clone is just one base distant, this may be a read error. The CDR3 DNA sequence: TGTGCCAGCAGCAGGTCGGGGGGATCCCTTCAAAAACTGTTTTTT. Its protein product is CASSRSGGSLQKLFF. The rearrangement joins TRBV11-2 to TRBJ1-4, with D perhaps TRBD1 (5 bases). V lost 5 bases and J 9 bases, leaving 19 bases between the germline ends. CDR1 and CDR2 from the germline V gene are SGHAT and FQNNGV. This CDR3 has 15 residues.

This clonotype turned up a few times. The gene calls are TRBV7-2 and TRBJ2-7; no reliable D call. Germline CDR1 and CDR2: SGHTA and FQGNSA. V lost 3 bases to trimming and J lost 1 base, with 10 bases between them. CDR3 length equals 14 residues. For the CDR3, the DNA is TGTGCCAGCAGCTTGATGGATGGATCCTACGAGCAGTACTTC. Protein product: CASSLMDGSYEQYF.

This clonotype was recorded many times. The chain recombines TRBV12-3 or TRBV12-4 with TRBJ2-3; D gene uncertain. The CDR3 has 11 residues. Trimming removed 6 bases at V and 4 bases at J, with 5 bases between. The chain's CDR3 is CASSLSDTQYF. The CDR3 DNA reads TGTGCCAGCAGCTTATCAGATACGCAGTATTTT.

Only a few counts were recorded for this clonotype. V and J are TRBV7-9 and TRBJ1-5; no reliable D call. V lost 2 bases and J lost 3, with 8 bases in between. The V gene's germline CDR1 is SEHNR and CDR2 FQNEAQ (reference sequence). There are 14 residues in the CDR3. The CDR3 nucleotides read TGTGCCAGCAGCTTACAGGACTACAATCAGCCCCAGCATTTT. Residues: CASSLQDYNQPQHF.

This clonotype came up a few times. The V call is TRBV27, the J call TRBJ2-1; D not certain. Germline CDR1 MNHEY, CDR2 SMNVEV (reference sequence). The CDR3 covers 15 residues. Trimming stripped 2 bases from V and 0 bases from J, with 8 bases between. In nucleotides, the CDR3 is TGTGCCAGCAGTTTAATGGCGGCCTCCTACAATGAGCAGTTCTTC. As protein: CASSLMAASYNEQFF.

This chain connects TRBV7-2 to TRBJ2-2, with no clear D. Trimming pared 0 bases from V and 4 bases from J, leaving 15 bases between. Per the germline V gene, CDR1 is SGHTA and CDR2 is FQGNSA. The CDR3 has 17 residues. The CDR3 sequence: CASSLARSGRGTGELFF. The CDR3 bases are TGTGCCAGCAGCTTAGCGCGATCGGGCCGTGGCACCGGGGAGCTGTTTTTT.

The chain's CDR3 is CASSYRDGGELFF. The CDR3 nucleotides are TGTGCCAGCAGCTACAGGGATGGCGGGGAGCTGTTTTTT. V gene TRBV3-1 combines with J gene TRBJ2-2, with a tentative D call TRBD1 (6 bases). The CDR3 consists of 13 residues. V gave up 5 bases and J gave up 7 bases, with 11 bases separating them. Germline loops: CDR1 LGHDT, CDR2 YNNKEL (reference sequence). The full variable domain, its missing parts supplied by reference TRBV3-1 and TRBJ2-2, is DTAVSQTPKYLVTQMGNDKSIKCEQNLGHDTMYWYKQDSKKFLKIMFSYNNKELIINETVPNRFSPKSPDKAHLNLHINSLELGDSAVYFCASSYRDGGELFFGEGSRLTVL.

V gene TRBV7-6 combines with J gene TRBJ2-3; possibly TRBD1 for D (5 bases). From germline, CDR1 is SGHVS and CDR2 FNYEAQ. V lost 1 base, J lost 6 bases, and 14 bases lay in between. This CDR3 spans 15 amino acids. The CDR3 nucleotides are TGTGCCAGCAGCTTAGATGTCCAGGGTGGGGATACGCAGTATTTT. Residues: CASSLDVQGGDTQYF.

The V call is TRBV5-1, the J call TRBJ2-5; 7 bases are shared with TRBD1. The V gene's germline CDR1 is SGHRS and CDR2 YFSETQ. The junction had 7 bases not matched to a gene; V was cut back by 5 bases and J by 3 bases. This CDR3 has 14 amino acids. The CDR3 nucleotides read TGCGCCAGCAGTCCCCGGGACAGCGAAGAGACCCAGTACTTC. It codes for CASSPRDSEETQYF.

This chain uses TRBV19 with TRBJ2-5, with TRBD1 matching over 8 bases. Trimming cost V 4 bases and J 2 bases; bases outside gene matches: 3. This CDR3 comprises 14 residues. CDR1 LNHDA and CDR2 SQIVND come from the germline V gene (reference sequence). Here the CDR3 DNA reads TGTGCCAGTAGTACCAGACAGGGGCAAGAGACCCAGTACTTC. Translation: CASSTRQGQETQYF.

This clonotype has more than one count but fewer than ten. V usage is TRBV20-1 and J usage is TRBJ1-1; the match to TRBD1 covers 7 bases. The CDR3 totals 12 residues. The V and J ends lost 6 bases and 6 bases, in that order; junction bases with no gene match: 7. In germline, CDR1 is DFQATT, CDR2 SNEGSKA (reference sequence). CDR3: CSAPGTDAEAFF. The CDR3 DNA sequence: TGCAGTGCGCCCGGGACAGATGCTGAAGCTTTCTTT.

This chain joins TRBV29-1 and TRBJ2-7, with 9 bases aligning to TRBD1. The CDR3 is 19 residues long. In germline, CDR1 is SQVTM, CDR2 ANQGSEA. The trim removed 4 bases at V and 1 base at J, leaving 20 bases unmatched. Here the CDR3 DNA reads TGCAGCGTTGTTATCAGGGAAAGACACAGGGGGCTTTTATCCTACGAGCAGTACTTC. Translating gives CSVVIRERHRGLLSYEQYF.

This chain connects TRBV5-1 to TRBJ2-7, with TRBD1 matching 9 bases. Unmatched junction bases numbered 9, after V lost 4 bases and J lost 4 bases. The CDR3 contains 15 residues. Germline lookup yields CDR1 SGHRS and CDR2 YFSETQ. CDR3 amino acids: CASSPRTGAVYEQYF. CDR3 DNA sequence: TGCGCCAGCAGCCCAAGGACAGGGGCCGTGTACGAGCAGTACTTC.

The chain couples TRBV10-3 to TRBJ2-7; the D gene is possibly TRBD1 (6 bases). This CDR3 is built from 13 residues. Per germline, CDR1 ENHRY and CDR2 SYGVKD. V lost 6 bases and J lost 8, with 17 bases in between. CDR3 protein: CAIRDLTGAQQYF. The CDR3, as DNA: TGTGCCATCAGGGATTTGACAGGAGCCCAGCAGTACTTC.

This clonotype appeared a few times. The V call is TRBV6-1, the J call TRBJ2-1; 9 nucleotides match TRBD2. The CDR3 covers 14 residues. Germline V CDR1 and CDR2: MNHNS, SASEGT. Trimming at V came to 5 bases and at J to 4 bases, leaving 3 bases not matched to a gene. The CDR3, as DNA: TGTGCCAGCAGTAAGCGGGAGGAATACAATGAGCAGTTCTTC. Protein sequence: CASSKREEYNEQFF.

This chain connects TRBV7-2 to TRBJ2-7; 8 bases line up with TRBD1. The germline CDR1 and CDR2 sequences are SGHTA and FQGNSA. With V trimmed by 5 bases and J by 3 bases, 12 bases remained unmatched. CDR3 length equals 16 residues. In nucleotides, the CDR3 is TGTGCCAGCAGCCTGGGGACAGGACATTATAGCTACGAGCAGTACTTC. Translated, it gives CASSLGTGHYSYEQYF.

The chain links TRBV7-2 to TRBJ2-3; D possibly corresponds to TRBD2 (5 bases). The CDR3 contains 17 residues. Looked up from germline, CDR1 is SGHTA and CDR2 is FQGNSA. Trimming stripped 1 base from V and 4 bases from J, with 18 bases between. CDR3 nucleotides: TGTGCCAGCAGCTTAGGACCGGTAGCGATGGGCCCAGATACGCAGTATTTT. Translation gives CASSLGPVAMGPDTQYF. Variable domain in full (rest from reference TRBV7-2 and TRBJ2-3): GAGVSQSPSNKVTEKGKDVELRCDPISGHTALYWYRQSLGQGLEFLIYFQGNSAPDKSGLPSDRFSAERTGGSVSTLTIQRTQQEDSAVYLCASSLGPVAMGPDTQYFGPGTRLTVL.

About this clonotype: Germline and junction disagree at one end, which may indicate a read error. This chain links TRBV7-2 with TRBJ1-2; 9 bases are a match to TRBD1. CDR3 length: 14 amino acids. The germline CDR1 and CDR2 sequences are SGHTA and FQGNSA. The CDR3 DNA reads as TGTGCCAGCAGCTCCCAGGGCGGGACAGGGTATACCGCCTTC. Amino acid sequence: CASSSQGGTGYTAF.

This clonotype was recorded a few times. The chain couples TRBV10-3 to TRBJ1-6; TRBD1 might be the D (5 bases). Germline V gene sequence: CDR1 ENHRY, CDR2 SYGVKD. V shed 6 bases and J shed 5 bases, with 11 bases lying between them. This CDR3 is 14 amino acids long. CDR3 DNA sequence: TGTGCCATCAGGGAGGGACGGGATAATTCACCCCTCCACTTT. Its translation is CAIREGRDNSPLHF.

The chain employs TRBV12-3 or TRBV12-4 and TRBJ2-7; D call uncertain. With 3 bases removed from V and 0 bases from J, the gap between germline ends came to 12 bases. The length of the CDR3 is 15 residues. For the CDR3, the DNA is TGTGCCAGCAGTTTCGCGGACCGGAGCTCCTACGAGCAGTACTTC. Amino acid sequence: CASSFADRSSYEQYF.

This chain connects TRBV12-3 or TRBV12-4 to TRBJ2-2; TRBD2 matches 14 bases. This CDR3 comprises 17 residues. The trim removed 10 bases at V and 5 bases at J, leaving 12 bases unmatched. This CDR3 reads CANPETSGGAGTGELFF. The DNA of the CDR3 is TGTGCCAACCCCGAGACTAGCGGGGGGGCTGGGACCGGGGAGCTGTTTTTT.

The chain carries TRBV20-1 and TRBJ2-2, with 8 bases that match TRBD2. Germline V CDR1 and CDR2: DFQATT, SNEGSKA (reference sequence). This CDR3 is 15 amino acids long. V shed 2 bases and J 7 bases; nucleotides not matched to a gene: 9. This CDR3 reads CSARNRRGGFGELFF. The CDR3 nucleotides are TGCAGTGCTAGAAATCGCCGCGGGGGGTTCGGGGAGCTGTTTTTT.

V usage is TRBV12-3 or TRBV12-4 and J usage is TRBJ2-7; D might be TRBD2 (5 bases). CDR3 size: 12 residues. Between the trimmed V and J ends, which lost 2 bases and 9 bases, there was a span of 11 bases. The CDR3 reads CASSLPGLGQYF. CDR3 coding DNA: TGTGCCAGCAGTTTACCGGGGTTGGGGCAGTACTTC.

This clonotype was detected a few times. The CDR3 loop reads CASRLTSGMTNEQFF. In nucleotides, the CDR3 is TGTGCCAGCAGGCTGACTAGCGGGATGACGAATGAGCAGTTCTTC. This sequence joins TRBV12-3 or TRBV12-4 and TRBJ2-1; 11 bases agree with TRBD2. The V segment lost 6 bases and the J segment 7 bases; nucleotides outside the gene matches: 8. The CDR3 extends over 15 amino acids.

This clonotype has just a few counts. The chain links TRBV24-1 to TRBJ2-1, with 8 bases aligning to TRBD1. Trimming cost V 4 bases and J 8 bases; bases outside gene matches: 6. Germline V lookup: CDR1 KGHDR, CDR2 SFDVKD. The CDR3 totals 14 residues. In DNA form, the CDR3 reads TGTGCCACCAGTGACCCCGGACAGGGCCATGAGCAGTTCTTC. The encoded protein is CATSDPGQGHEQFF.

This clonotype appeared a few times. This chain joins TRBV2 and TRBJ2-5; TRBD2 aligns across 13 bases. The CDR3 contains 16 residues. V was clipped by 1 base and J by 3 bases; unmatched bases: 2. CDR1 is SNHLY and CDR2 is FYNNEI in the germline V gene. CDR3 loop: CASSEGTSGRKETQYF. CDR3 DNA sequence: TGTGCCAGCAGTGAAGGGACTAGCGGGAGAAAAGAGACCCAGTACTTC.

In this sample, this clonotype turned up once. The chain joins TRBV12-3 or TRBV12-4 to TRBJ2-5; D is ambiguous. The CDR3 loop spans 13 amino acids. Trimming took 5 bases from V and 2 from J, leaving 9 bases between them. CDR3 amino acids: CASSASSQETQYF. CDR3 sequence (DNA): TGTGCCAGCAGTGCGAGCTCTCAAGAGACCCAGTACTTC.